Listed here are 9 T cell receptor beta chains from one sample, sequenced in a study of Ad26.COV2.S vaccination and SARS-CoV-2 variants. This sample's treatment: some 19 received Ad26.COV2.S at low or high dose, single or two shots; a few received placebo; per-sample allocation not given. At day 63 after the first vaccine or placebo injection, samples were drawn. Profiled with immunoSEQ multiplex PCR; TCRdb holds only in-frame clones, not every one. This sample has over 400,000 clones; about 88% occur once, and the top ten carry around 2.5%. The source was peripheral blood, collected in a trial of Ad26.COV2.S vaccine versus placebo. The receptors shown here come from a person between 18 and 59 years old who received the Ad26.COV2.S COVID-19 vaccine or a placebo.

This clone was seen a single time. CDR3 in DNA: TGTGCCAGCAGTTATGCGGACAGGGGGAGCAATCAGCCCCAGCATTTT. Translation: CASSYADRGSNQPQHF. The chain couples TRBV6-2 or TRBV6-3 to TRBJ1-5; 10 nucleotides match TRBD1. Germline lookup yields CDR1 MNHEY and CDR2 SVGEGT. There are 16 residues in the CDR3. V shed 3 bases and J 1 base; nucleotides not matched to a gene: 3.

The V and J genes are TRBV5-4 and TRBJ1-4; 9 bases match TRBD1. The CDR3 loop spans 13 amino acids. CDR1 and CDR2 from the germline V gene are SGHNT and YYREEE (reference sequence). V shed 7 bases and J 8 bases; nucleotides not matched to a gene: 6. The chain's CDR3 is CASGDRVGEKLFF. The CDR3, as DNA: TGTGCCAGCGGGGACAGGGTTGGAGAAAAACTGTTTTTT.

A word on this clone: This could be a read error, since a much larger clone is one nucleotide away. The genes are TRBV7-2 and TRBJ1-1; 7 bases are shared with TRBD1. Trimming cost V 4 bases and J 3 bases; bases outside gene matches: 2. Per the germline V gene, CDR1 is SGHTA and CDR2 is FQGNSA. This CDR3 comprises 13 residues. The CDR3, as DNA: TGTGCCAGCAGCTCGGACAGGCACACTGAAGCTTTCTTT. Protein sequence: CASSSDRHTEAFF.

This clone turned up a few times. The chain uses TRBV5-1 and TRBJ2-1; 7 nucleotides match TRBD2. CDR3 size: 13 residues. Germline CDR1 SGHRS, CDR2 YFSETQ. V gave up 4 bases and J gave up 8 bases; unmatched junction bases: 6. The CDR3 sequence: CASSNGLGYEQFF. The DNA of the CDR3 is TGCGCCAGCAGCAATGGACTAGGCTATGAGCAGTTCTTC.

V usage is TRBV27 and J usage is TRBJ1-1; maybe TRBD1 (5 bases). The CDR3 is made up of 15 amino acids. V was shortened by 6 bases and J by 5 bases, with 19 bases between the two germline ends. Per the germline V gene, CDR1 is MNHEY and CDR2 is SMNVEV (reference sequence). As DNA, the CDR3 is TGTGCCAGCAGGACGAGGATTAGGGGTGATACTGAAGCTTTCTTT. It yields the protein CASRTRIRGDTEAFF.

The chain is built from TRBV6-1 and TRBJ1-2; possibly TRBD1 for D (5 bases). The CDR3 consists of 14 residues. V was shortened by 2 bases and J by 2 bases, with 9 bases between the two germline ends. The germline gives CDR1 MNHNS, CDR2 SASEGT. The CDR3 sequence is CASSEMTDNYGYTF. The CDR3 DNA follows: TGTGCCAGCAGTGAAATGACAGACAACTATGGCTACACCTTC.

The chain couples TRBV18 to TRBJ2-7; weak D call: TRBD2 (5 bases). CDR3 length: 14 amino acids. Germline assignment: CDR1 KGHSH and CDR2 LQKENI. Between the trimmed V and J ends, which lost 0 bases and 2 bases, there was a span of 8 bases. CDR3: CASSPPTGTYEQYF. In DNA form, the CDR3 reads TGTGCCAGCTCACCACCGACGGGGACCTACGAGCAGTACTTC.

This sequence joins TRBV5-1 and TRBJ2-1; D possibly corresponds to TRBD2 (6 bases). Germline lookup yields CDR1 SGHRS and CDR2 YFSETQ. The CDR3 totals 15 residues. The V end was cut by 0 bases, the J end by 2 bases, with 9 bases between. CDR3 coding DNA: TGCGCCAGCAGCTTGGGCCGGACTACCTACAATGAGCAGTTCTTC. Its translation: CASSLGRTTYNEQFF.

The rearrangement links TRBV1 to TRBJ1-4. TRBV1 is described as a pseudogene. The CDR3 has 15 amino acids. In DNA form, the CDR3 reads TGCACCAGCAGCCGACCCGGGGAGGGTGGTGAAAAACTGTTTTTT. Encoded protein: CTSSRPGEGGEKLFF.